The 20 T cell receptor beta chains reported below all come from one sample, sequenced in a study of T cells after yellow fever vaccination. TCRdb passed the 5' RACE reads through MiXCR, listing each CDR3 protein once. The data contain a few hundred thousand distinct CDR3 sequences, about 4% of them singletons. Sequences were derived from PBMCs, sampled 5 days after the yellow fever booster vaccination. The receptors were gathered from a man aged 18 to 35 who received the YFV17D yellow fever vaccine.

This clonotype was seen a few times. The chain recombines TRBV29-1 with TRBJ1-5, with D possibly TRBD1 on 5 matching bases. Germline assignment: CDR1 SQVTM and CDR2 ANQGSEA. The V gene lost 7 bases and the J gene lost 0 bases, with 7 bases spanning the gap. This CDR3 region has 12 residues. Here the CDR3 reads CSAGHSNQPQHF. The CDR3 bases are TGCAGCGCTGGACATAGCAATCAGCCCCAGCATTTT.

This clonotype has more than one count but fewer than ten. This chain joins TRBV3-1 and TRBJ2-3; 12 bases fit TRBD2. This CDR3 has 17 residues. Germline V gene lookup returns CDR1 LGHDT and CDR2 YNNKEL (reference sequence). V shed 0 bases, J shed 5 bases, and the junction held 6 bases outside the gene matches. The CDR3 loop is CASSQDWTSGVQDTQYF. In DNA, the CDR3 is TGTGCCAGCAGCCAAGATTGGACTAGCGGGGTTCAAGATACGCAGTATTTT.

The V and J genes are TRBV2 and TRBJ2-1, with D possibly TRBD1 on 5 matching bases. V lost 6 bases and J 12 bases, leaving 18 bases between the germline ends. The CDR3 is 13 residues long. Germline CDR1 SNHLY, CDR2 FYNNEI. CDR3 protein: CASRQPIDRRQFF. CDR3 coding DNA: TGTGCCAGCAGACAACCCATTGACAGAAGGCAGTTCTTC.

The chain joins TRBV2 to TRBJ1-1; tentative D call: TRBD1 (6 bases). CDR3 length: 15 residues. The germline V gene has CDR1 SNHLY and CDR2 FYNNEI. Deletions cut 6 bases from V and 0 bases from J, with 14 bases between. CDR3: CASSADSLMNTEAFF. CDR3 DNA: TGTGCCAGCAGCGCGGACAGTCTTATGAACACTGAAGCTTTCTTT.

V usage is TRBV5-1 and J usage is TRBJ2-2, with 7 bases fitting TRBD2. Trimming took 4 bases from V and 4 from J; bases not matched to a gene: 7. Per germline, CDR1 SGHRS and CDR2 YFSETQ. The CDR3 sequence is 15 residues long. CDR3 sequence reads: CASSGGDYPTGELFF. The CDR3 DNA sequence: TGCGCCAGCAGCGGGGGGGACTACCCCACCGGGGAGCTGTTTTTT.

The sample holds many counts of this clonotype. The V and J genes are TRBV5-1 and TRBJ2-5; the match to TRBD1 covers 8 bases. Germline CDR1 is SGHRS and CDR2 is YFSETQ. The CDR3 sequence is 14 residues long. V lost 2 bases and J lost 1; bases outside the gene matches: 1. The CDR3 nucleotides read TGCGCCAGCAGCTTAGGACAGGGCCAAGAGACCCAGTACTTC. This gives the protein CASSLGQGQETQYF.

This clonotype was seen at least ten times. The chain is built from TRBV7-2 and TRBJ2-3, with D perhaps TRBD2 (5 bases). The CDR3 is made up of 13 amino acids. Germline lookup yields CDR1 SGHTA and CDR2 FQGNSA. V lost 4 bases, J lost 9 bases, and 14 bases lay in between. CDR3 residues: CASSYAGSKTQYF. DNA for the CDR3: TGTGCCAGCAGCTATGCGGGCTCGAAAACGCAGTATTTT.

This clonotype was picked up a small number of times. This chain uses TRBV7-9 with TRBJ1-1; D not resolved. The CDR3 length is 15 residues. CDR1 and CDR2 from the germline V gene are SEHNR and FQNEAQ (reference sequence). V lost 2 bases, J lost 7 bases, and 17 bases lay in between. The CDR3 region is CASSLKVAFGYEAFF. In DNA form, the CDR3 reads TGTGCCAGCAGCTTAAAGGTGGCCTTTGGGTATGAAGCTTTCTTT.

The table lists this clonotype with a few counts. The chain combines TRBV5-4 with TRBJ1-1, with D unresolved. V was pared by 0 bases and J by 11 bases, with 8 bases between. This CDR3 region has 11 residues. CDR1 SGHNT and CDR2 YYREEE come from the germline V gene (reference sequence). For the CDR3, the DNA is TGTGCCAGCAGCTTGGGGGTACAGGCTTTCTTT. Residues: CASSLGVQAFF.

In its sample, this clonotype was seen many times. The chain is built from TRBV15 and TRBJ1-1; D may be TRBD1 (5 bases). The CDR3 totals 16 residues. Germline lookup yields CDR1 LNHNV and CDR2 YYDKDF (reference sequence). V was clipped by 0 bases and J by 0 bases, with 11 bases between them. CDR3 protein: CATSRDEGNLNTEAFF. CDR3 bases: TGTGCCACCAGCAGAGATGAGGGGAACCTGAACACTGAAGCTTTCTTT.

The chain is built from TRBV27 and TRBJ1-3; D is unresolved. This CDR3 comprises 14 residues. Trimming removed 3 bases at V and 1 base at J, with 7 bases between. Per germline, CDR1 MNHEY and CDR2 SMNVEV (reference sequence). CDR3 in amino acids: CASSFAQSGNTIYF. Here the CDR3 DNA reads TGTGCCAGCAGTTTTGCCCAGTCTGGAAACACCATATATTTT.

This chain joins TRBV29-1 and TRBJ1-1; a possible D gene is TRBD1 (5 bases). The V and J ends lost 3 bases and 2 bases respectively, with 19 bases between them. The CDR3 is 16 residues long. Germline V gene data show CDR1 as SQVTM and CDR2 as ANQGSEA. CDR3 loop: CSVDGGVTEANTEAFF. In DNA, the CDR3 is TGCAGCGTTGATGGTGGAGTGACAGAGGCAAACACTGAAGCTTTCTTT.

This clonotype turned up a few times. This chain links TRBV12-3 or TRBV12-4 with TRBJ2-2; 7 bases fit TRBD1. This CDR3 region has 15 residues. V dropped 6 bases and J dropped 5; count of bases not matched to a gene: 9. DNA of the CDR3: TGTGCCAGCAGCGACAGGGTGGTGACGACCGGGGAGCTGTTTTTT. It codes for CASSDRVVTTGELFF.

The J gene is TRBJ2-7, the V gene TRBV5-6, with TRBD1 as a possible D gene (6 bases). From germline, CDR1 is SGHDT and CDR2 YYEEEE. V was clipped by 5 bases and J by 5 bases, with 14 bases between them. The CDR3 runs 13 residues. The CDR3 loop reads CASRYRDSNEQYF. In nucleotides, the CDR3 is TGTGCCAGCAGATACAGGGATTCCAACGAGCAGTACTTC.

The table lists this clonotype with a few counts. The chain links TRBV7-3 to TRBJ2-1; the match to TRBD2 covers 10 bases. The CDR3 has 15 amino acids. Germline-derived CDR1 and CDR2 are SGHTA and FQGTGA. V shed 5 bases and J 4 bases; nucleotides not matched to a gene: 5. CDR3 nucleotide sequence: TGTGCCAGCAGCATGAGCGGGGGGGCTTACAATGAGCAGTTCTTC. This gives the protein CASSMSGGAYNEQFF.

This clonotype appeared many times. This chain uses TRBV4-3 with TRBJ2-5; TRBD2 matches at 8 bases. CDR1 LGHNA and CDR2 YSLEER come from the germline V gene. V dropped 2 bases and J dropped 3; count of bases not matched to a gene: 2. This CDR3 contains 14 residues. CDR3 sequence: CASSQTGGEETQYF. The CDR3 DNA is TGCGCCAGCAGCCAAACCGGGGGGGAAGAGACCCAGTACTTC.

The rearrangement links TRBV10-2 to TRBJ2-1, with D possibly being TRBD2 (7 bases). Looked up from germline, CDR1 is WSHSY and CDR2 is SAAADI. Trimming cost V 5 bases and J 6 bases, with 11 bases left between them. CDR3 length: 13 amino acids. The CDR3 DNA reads TGCGCCAGCAGTCGGGGGGCACTCAATGAGCAGTTCTTC. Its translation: CASSRGALNEQFF.

The CDR3 DNA reads TGCGCCAGCAGCCAACGTCGCTCAGATACGCAGTATTTT. This codes for CASSQRRSDTQYF. The rearrangement uses TRBV4-1 and TRBJ2-3; no reliable D call. V lost 2 bases and J lost 4, with 7 bases in between. Germline loops: CDR1 MGHRA, CDR2 YSYEKL. The length of the CDR3 is 13 residues.

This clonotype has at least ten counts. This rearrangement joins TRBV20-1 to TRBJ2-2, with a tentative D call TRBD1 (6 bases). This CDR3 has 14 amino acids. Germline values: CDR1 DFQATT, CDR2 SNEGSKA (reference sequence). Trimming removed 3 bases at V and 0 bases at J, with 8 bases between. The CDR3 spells CSARRTANTGELFF. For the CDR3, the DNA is TGCAGTGCTAGGAGGACAGCGAACACCGGGGAGCTGTTTTTT.

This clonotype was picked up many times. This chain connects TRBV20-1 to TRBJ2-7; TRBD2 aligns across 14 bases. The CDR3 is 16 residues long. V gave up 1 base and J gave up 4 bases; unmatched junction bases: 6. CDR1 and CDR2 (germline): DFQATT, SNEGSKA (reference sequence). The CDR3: CSARVSGTSGGYEQYF. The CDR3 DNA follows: TGCAGTGCTAGAGTCTCAGGGACTAGCGGGGGATACGAGCAGTACTTC.